This T cell receptor (beta chain) was observed in a study of cytotoxic CD8 clonotypes in ibrutinib-treated CLL. Whole-study results and caveats: Progressing patients had sampling times that differed from those of sustained-remission patients. Clonotypes that were public were uncommon, and they contracted or stayed stable on treatment.

This CDR3 is 15 amino acids long. After removal of 0 bases from V and 6 bases from J, the junction contained 3 bases not matched to a gene. CDR1 SGHTA and CDR2 FQGNSA come from the germline V gene. With regard to this clone: What it binds is unknown.

Clones were sequenced by immunoSEQ multiplex PCR, and TCRdb holds only the in-frame ones, with some missing. This table has 110,000 to 150,000 clones, 79% appearing once. This TCR derives from a human donor with chronic lymphocytic leukemia. The J gene is TRBJ2-4, the V gene TRBV7-2; 9 nucleotides line up with TRBD2. The specimen was PBMCs, collected after 12 months of ibrutinib treatment. CDR3 DNA: TGTGCCAGCAGCTTAGCGCTTAGCGGGAGAAACATTCAGTACTTC. Its protein is CASSLALSGRNIQYF.